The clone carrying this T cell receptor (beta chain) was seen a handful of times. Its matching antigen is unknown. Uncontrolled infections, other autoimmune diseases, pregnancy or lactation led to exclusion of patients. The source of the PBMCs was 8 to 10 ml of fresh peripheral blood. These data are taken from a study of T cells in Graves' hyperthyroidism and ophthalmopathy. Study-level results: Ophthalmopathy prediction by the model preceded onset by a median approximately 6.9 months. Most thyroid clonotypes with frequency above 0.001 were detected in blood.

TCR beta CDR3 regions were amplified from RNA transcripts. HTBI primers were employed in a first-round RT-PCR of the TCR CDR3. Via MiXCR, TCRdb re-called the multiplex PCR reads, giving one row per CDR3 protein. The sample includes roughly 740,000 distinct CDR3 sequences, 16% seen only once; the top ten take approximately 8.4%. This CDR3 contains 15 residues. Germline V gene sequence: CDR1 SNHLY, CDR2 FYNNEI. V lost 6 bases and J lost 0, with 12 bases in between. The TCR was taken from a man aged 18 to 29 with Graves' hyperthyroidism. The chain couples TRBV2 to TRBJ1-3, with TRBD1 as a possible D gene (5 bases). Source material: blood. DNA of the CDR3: TGTGCCAGCAGCTACGCCCAGGGCTCTGGAAACACCATATATTTT. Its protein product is CASSYAQGSGNTIYF.